The TCR beta chain under discussion was sequenced for a study of cytomegalovirus exposure and HLA in healthy donors. General study points: The authors judged a highly shared variant cluster likely a sequencing artifact. TRBV6-2, TRBV6-3 and some other V segments were unresolvable in 87-base-pair reads.

Use of 60 Vbeta and 13 Jbeta primers characterized the PCR. Sequencing used immunoSEQ multiplex PCR; TCRdb keeps in-frame clones, though not all of them. The repertoire holds 120,000 to 150,000 clones, with roughly 9.4% as singletons. Per germline, CDR1 SGHNT and CDR2 YYREEE (reference sequence). There are 15 residues in the CDR3. V lost 4 bases to trimming and J lost 3 bases, with 13 bases between them. With respect to this clone: Its cognate antigen is unknown.

The J gene is TRBJ2-2, the V gene TRBV5-4, with D possibly being TRBD1 (6 bases). The source is a male donor in good health and CMV-seronegative. The sequenced material came from PBMCs. The CDR3 loop reads CASSRDMVYTGELFF. The CDR3 DNA sequence: TGTGCCAGCAGCCGGGACATGGTATACACCGGGGAGCTGTTTTTT.